This T cell receptor (beta chain) was recovered during a study of cytomegalovirus exposure and HLA in healthy donors. Notes on the study in general: With high specificity and sensitivity, the classifier reportedly diagnosed cytomegalovirus status.

The CDR3 runs 13 residues. Germline V gene data show CDR1 as SGDLS and CDR2 as YYNGEE. The V gene lost 1 base and the J gene lost 5 bases, with 9 bases spanning the gap. Comments on this clone: The antigen remains unidentified.

In the PCR, 60 Vbeta and 13 Jbeta primers were used. Produced via immunoSEQ multiplex PCR; TCRdb's table is partial and in-frame only. This sample's table reports around 100,000 clones. This clonotype was sampled from a man aged 35-49 years in good health and CMV-seropositive. Sequenced sample: PBMCs. J is TRBJ1-2 and V is TRBV9; D ambiguous. The DNA for the CDR3 is TGTGCCAGCAGCGTAACAGAAGGTTATGGCTACACCTTC. Encoded protein: CASSVTEGYGYTF.